Following are 7 T cell receptor beta chains from one sample sequenced in a study of shared clonotypes between healthy human individuals. Measured with immunoSEQ multiplex PCR; TCRdb has only the in-frame clones, and not every one. The sample has 950,000 to 1,300,000 clones; around 75% are singletons. Sequencing was performed on memory CD4+ T cells sorted from blood. Subset indicated: CD45RA-negative fraction. These receptors all come from a man younger than 30 in good health.

In this sample, this clone turned up a few times. The rearrangement links TRBV30 to TRBJ1-1, with D unresolved. The ends were cut back, 3 bases at V and 5 bases at J, with 13 bases in the middle. There are 13 residues in the CDR3. CDR1 and CDR2 from the germline V gene are GTSNPN and SVGIG (reference sequence). CDR3 bases: TGTGCCTGGAGACGACACCCCGGGACTGAAGCTTTCTTT. Protein sequence: CAWRRHPGTEAFF.

CDR3 residues: CAWSFGGLGNIQYF. DNA for the CDR3: TGTGCCTGGAGTTTTGGGGGATTAGGGAACATTCAGTACTTC. The chain carries TRBV30 and TRBJ2-4; D could derive from TRBD1 or TRBD2 (5 bases each). The CDR3 is 14 amino acids. The germline V gene has CDR1 GTSNPN and CDR2 SVGIG (reference sequence). Trimming shortened V by 2 bases and J by 7 bases, and 15 bases separated the two germline ends. The entire variable domain, with the rest obtained from reference TRBV30 and TRBJ2-4, is as follows: SQTIHQWPATLVQPVGSPLSLECTVEGTSNPNLYWYRQAAGRGLQLLFYSVGIGQISSEVPQNLSASRPQDRQFILSSKKLLLSDSGFYLCAWSFGGLGNIQYFGAGTRLSVL.

The chain uses TRBV6-5 and TRBJ1-2; D not certain. The CDR3 spans 13 residues. Deletions cut 0 bases from V and 8 bases from J, with 10 bases between. Germline V CDR1 and CDR2: MNHEY, SVGAGI. CDR3 protein: CASSYSARTGYTF. The CDR3 nucleotides are TGTGCCAGCAGTTACTCGGCCAGGACGGGCTACACCTTC.

The J gene is TRBJ2-2, the V gene TRBV15, with 8 positions matching TRBD2. The trim removed 0 bases at V and 0 bases at J, leaving 3 bases unmatched. Germline V gene sequence: CDR1 LNHNV, CDR2 YYDKDF (reference sequence). CDR3 length: 17 residues. CDR3 sequence: CATSRDQLAANTGELFF. For the CDR3, the DNA is TGTGCCACCAGCAGAGATCAACTAGCGGCGAACACCGGGGAGCTGTTTTTT.

The rearrangement uses TRBV7-6 and TRBJ2-1; TRBD1 agrees at 7 bases. V lost 0 bases to trimming and J lost 4 bases; unmatched junction nucleotides: 3. Per germline, CDR1 SGHVS and CDR2 FNYEAQ. There are 15 residues in the CDR3. The CDR3 sequence is CASSLATGVYNEQFF. The CDR3 region has the DNA TGTGCCAGCAGCTTAGCAACAGGGGTATACAATGAGCAGTTCTTC. Drawing the rest from reference TRBV7-6 and TRBJ2-1, the complete variable domain is GAGVSQSPRYKVTKRGQDVALRCDPISGHVSLYWYRQALGQGPEFLTYFNYEAQQDKSGLPNDRFSAERPEGSISTLTIQRTEQRDSAMYRCASSLATGVYNEQFFGPGTRLTVL.

The CDR3 DNA reads TGCGCCAGCAGCAAGGACGGGGGGGCCACCTACGAGCAGTACTTC. Its translation is CASSKDGGATYEQYF. The rearrangement links TRBV5-1 to TRBJ2-7; 8 nucleotides agree with TRBD2. V gave up 4 bases and J gave up 2 bases; unmatched junction bases: 8. CDR3 length: 15 residues. Looked up from germline, CDR1 is SGHRS and CDR2 is YFSETQ.

The chain recombines TRBV19 with TRBJ2-1; perhaps TRBD2 as D (6 bases). CDR1 is LNHDA and CDR2 is SQIVND in the germline V gene (reference sequence). V was clipped by 4 bases and J by 4 bases, with 23 bases between them. The CDR3 consists of 18 residues. Here the CDR3 reads CASSRGMGDSTTYNEQFF. CDR3 nucleotide sequence: TGTGCCAGTAGTAGGGGAATGGGGGACTCGACCACTTACAATGAGCAGTTCTTC.